What follows is one TCR beta chain and its context. These data originate in a study of blood T cell repertoires in COVID-19. Across the study: Researchers got acute and convalescent COVID-19 samples from the United States, Italy and Spain. PBMCs, B-cell-depleted T cells, or T cells provided the cDNA or gDNA that made up the material.

How the authors handled the data: Estimates of nucleated cell counts were drawn from the amplification of reference gene primers. Some clones are missing from TCRdb's copy, which holds only in-frame ones; the method was immunoSEQ multiplex PCR. V and J calls and clone size are copied from that table; D and trimming were computed from the DNA. The sample yields 40,000 or so clones, over 75% seen once. Germline V gene sequence: CDR1 MGHRA, CDR2 YSYEKL. V lost 3 bases to trimming and J lost 5 bases, with 11 bases between them. This CDR3 comprises 14 residues. The sequenced sample consisted of peripheral blood. This sequence joins TRBV4-1 and TRBJ2-1, with D maybe TRBD2 (5 bases). This clonotype originated in a man aged 35 to 55 with active or convalescent COVID-19. In DNA form, the CDR3 reads TGCGCCAGCAGCCACCTGACTAACAACAATGAGCAGTTCTTC. Protein product: CASSHLTNNNEQFF.